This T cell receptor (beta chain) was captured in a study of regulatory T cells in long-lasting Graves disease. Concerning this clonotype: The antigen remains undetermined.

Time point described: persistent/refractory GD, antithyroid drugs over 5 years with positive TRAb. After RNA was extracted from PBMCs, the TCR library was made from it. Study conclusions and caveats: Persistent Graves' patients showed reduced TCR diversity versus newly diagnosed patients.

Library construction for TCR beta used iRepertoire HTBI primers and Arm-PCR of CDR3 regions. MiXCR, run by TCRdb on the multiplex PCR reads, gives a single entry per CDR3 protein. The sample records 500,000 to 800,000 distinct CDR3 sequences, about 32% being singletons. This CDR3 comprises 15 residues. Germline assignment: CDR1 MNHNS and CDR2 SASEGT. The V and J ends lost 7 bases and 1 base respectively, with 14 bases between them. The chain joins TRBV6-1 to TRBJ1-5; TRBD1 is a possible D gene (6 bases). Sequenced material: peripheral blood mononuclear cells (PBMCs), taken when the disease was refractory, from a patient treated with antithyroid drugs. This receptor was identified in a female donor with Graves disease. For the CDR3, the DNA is TGTGCCAGCAAGCCGAGGGGGGGGAGCAATCAGCCCCAGCATTTT. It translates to CASKPRGGSNQPQHF.